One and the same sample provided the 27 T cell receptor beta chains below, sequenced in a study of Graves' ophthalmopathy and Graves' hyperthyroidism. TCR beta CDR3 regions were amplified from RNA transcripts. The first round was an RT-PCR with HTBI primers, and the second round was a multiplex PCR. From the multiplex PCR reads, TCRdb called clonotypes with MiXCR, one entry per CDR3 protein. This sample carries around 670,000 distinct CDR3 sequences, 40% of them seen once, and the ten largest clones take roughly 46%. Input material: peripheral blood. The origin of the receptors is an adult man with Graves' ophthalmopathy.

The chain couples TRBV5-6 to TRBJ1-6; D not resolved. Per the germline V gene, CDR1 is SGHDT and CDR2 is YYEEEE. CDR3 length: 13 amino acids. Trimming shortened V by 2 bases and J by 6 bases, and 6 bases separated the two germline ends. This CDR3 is CASSFGPNSPLHF. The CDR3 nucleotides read TGTGCCAGCAGCTTCGGACCTAATTCACCCCTCCACTTT.

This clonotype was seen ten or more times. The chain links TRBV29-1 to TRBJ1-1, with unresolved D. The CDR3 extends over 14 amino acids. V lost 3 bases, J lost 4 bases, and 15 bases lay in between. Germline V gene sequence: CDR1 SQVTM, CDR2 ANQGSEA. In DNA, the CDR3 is TGCAGCGTTGATTTACGCCTCGGAGGCACTGAAGCTTTCTTT. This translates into CSVDLRLGGTEAFF.

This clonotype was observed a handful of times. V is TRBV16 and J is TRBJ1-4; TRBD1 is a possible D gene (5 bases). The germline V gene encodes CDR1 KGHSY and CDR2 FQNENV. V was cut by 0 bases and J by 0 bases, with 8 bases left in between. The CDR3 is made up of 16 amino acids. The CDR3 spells CASSQSGTATNEKLFF. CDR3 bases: TGTGCCAGCAGCCAATCCGGGACTGCAACTAATGAAAAACTGTTTTTT.

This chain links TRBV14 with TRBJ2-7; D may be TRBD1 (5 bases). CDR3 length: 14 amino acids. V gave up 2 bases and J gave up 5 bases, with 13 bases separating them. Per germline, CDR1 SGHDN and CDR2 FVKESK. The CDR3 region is CASSQRPGSHEQYF. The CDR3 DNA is TGTGCCAGCAGCCAACGACCAGGGTCTCACGAGCAGTACTTC.

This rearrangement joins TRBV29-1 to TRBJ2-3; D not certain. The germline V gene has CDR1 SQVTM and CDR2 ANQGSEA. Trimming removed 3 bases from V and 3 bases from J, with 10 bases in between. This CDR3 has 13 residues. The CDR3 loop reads CSVDPFRTDTQYF. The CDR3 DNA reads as TGCAGCGTTGATCCTTTTCGGACAGATACGCAGTATTTT.

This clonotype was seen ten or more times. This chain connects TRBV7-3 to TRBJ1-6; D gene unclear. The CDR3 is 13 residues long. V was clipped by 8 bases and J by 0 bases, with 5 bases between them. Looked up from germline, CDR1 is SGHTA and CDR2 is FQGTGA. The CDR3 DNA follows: TGTGCCAGCGGAAGCTCCTATAATTCACCCCTCCACTTT. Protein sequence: CASGSSYNSPLHF.

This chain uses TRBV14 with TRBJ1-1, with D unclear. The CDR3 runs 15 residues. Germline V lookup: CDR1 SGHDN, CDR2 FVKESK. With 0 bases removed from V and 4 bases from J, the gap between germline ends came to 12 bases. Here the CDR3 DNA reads TGTGCCAGCAGCCAAGATCCCAGTAGGGCCACTGAAGCTTTCTTT. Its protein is CASSQDPSRATEAFF.

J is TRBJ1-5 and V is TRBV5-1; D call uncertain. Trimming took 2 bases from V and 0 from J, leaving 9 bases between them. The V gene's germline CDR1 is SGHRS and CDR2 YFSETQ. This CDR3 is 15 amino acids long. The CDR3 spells CASSLGLHSNQPQHF. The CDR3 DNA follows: TGCGCCAGCAGCTTAGGCCTGCATAGCAATCAGCCCCAGCATTTT.

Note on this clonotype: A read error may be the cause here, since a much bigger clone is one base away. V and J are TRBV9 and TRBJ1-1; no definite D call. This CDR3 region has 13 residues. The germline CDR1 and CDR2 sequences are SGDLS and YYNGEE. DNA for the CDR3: TGTGGCAGCAGCGTAAAGGACGATGCTGAAGCTTTCTTT. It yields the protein CGSSVKDDAEAFF.

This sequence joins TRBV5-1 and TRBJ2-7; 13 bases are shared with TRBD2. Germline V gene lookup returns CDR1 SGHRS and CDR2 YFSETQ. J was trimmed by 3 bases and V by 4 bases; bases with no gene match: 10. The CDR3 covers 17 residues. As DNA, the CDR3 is TGCGCCAGCAGCCGACTACTAGCGGGGGGGCCCAACTACGAGCAGTACTTC. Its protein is CASSRLLAGGPNYEQYF.

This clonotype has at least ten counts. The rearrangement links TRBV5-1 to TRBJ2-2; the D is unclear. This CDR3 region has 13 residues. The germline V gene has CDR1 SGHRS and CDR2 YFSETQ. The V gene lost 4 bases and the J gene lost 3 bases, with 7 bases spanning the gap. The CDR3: CASSPDYTGELFF. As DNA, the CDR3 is TGCGCCAGCAGCCCTGATTACACCGGGGAGCTGTTTTTT.

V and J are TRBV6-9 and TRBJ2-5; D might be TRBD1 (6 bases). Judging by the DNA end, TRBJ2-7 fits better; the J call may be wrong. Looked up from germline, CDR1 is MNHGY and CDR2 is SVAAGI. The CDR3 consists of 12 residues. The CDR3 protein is CASGTQDYEQYF. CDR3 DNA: TGTGCCTCCGGGACACAAGACTACGAGCAGTACTTC.

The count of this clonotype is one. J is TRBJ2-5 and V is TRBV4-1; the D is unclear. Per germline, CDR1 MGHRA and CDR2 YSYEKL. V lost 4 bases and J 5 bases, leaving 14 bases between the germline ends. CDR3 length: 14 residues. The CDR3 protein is CASSPDLRAETQYF. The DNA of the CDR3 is TGCGCCAGCAGCCCCGACCTAAGAGCCGAGACCCAGTACTTC.

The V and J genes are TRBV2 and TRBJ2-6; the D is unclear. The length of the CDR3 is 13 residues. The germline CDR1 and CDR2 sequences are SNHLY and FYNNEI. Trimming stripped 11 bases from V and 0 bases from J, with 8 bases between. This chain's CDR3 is CAWRTSGANVLTF. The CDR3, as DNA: TGTGCCTGGCGCACCTCTGGGGCCAACGTCCTGACTTTC.

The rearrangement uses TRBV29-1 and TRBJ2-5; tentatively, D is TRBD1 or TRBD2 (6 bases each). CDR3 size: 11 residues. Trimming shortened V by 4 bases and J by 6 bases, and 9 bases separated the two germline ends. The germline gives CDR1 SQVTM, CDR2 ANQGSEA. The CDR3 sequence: CSVGGAKTQYF. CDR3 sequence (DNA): TGCAGCGTTGGGGGGGCGAAGACCCAGTACTTC.

The DNA of the CDR3 is TGTGCCAGCAGCTCCGGGACTGCAAGAGAGACCCAGTACTTC. Translating it yields CASSSGTARETQYF. The chain links TRBV7-2 to TRBJ2-5; tentative D call: TRBD2 (6 bases). CDR3 length: 14 amino acids. The V end lost 4 bases, the J end lost 4 bases, and 13 bases lay between the germline ends. CDR1 is SGHTA, CDR2 FQGNSA, per germline.

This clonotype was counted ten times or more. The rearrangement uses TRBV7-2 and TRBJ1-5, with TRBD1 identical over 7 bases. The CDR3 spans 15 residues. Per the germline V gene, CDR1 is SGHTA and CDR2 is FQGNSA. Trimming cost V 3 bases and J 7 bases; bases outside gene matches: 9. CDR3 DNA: TGTGCCAGCAGCTTCAGCGGGGAGGGGGCCCAGCCCCAGCATTTT. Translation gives CASSFSGEGAQPQHF.

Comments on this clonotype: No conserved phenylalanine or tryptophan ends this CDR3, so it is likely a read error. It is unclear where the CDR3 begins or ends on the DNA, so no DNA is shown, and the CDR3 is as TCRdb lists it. The CDR3 here is CAISEPPA. The gene calls are TRBV10-3 and TRBJ1-2. Germline V gives CDR1 ENHRY, CDR2 SYGVKD. The length of the CDR3 is 8 amino acids, counting both ends.

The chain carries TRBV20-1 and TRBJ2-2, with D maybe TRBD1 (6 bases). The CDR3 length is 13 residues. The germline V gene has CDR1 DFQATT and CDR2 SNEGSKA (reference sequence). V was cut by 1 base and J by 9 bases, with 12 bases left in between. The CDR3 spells CSARGTARRELFF. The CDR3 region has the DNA TGCAGTGCTAGAGGGACAGCCCGGCGGGAGCTGTTTTTT.

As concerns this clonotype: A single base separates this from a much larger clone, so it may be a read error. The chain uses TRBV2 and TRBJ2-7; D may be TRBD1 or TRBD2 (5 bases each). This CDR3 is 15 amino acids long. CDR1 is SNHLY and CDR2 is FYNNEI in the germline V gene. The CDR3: CASSQAGANKYEQYF. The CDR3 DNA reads TGCGCCAGCAGCCAAGCCGGGGCTAACAAATACGAGCAGTACTTC.

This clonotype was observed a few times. The CDR3 reads CASSLNIYSYNSPLHF. The CDR3 DNA follows: TGTGCCAGCAGCTTGAACATTTACTCCTATAATTCACCCCTCCACTTT. This sequence joins TRBV7-9 and TRBJ1-6; D unclear. This CDR3 is built from 16 residues. CDR1 and CDR2 (germline): SEHNR, FQNEAQ (reference sequence). Trimming removed 3 bases at V and 0 bases at J, with 9 bases between.

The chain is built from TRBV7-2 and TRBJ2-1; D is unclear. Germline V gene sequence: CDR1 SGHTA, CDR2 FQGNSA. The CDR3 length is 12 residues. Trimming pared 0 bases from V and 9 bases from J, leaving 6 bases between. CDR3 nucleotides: TGTGCCAGCAGCTTAGCGCATAGTGAGCAGTTCTTC. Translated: CASSLAHSEQFF.

CDR3 region: CSARGRDRGLNYGYTF. CDR3 nucleotide sequence: TGCAGTGCTAGAGGCCGGGACAGAGGACTTAACTATGGCTACACCTTC. The chain has TRBV20-1 and TRBJ1-2; 7 bases line up with TRBD1. The V gene end was trimmed by 1 base and the J gene end by 1 base; junction bases not matched to a gene: 9. Germline CDR1 and CDR2: DFQATT and SNEGSKA (reference sequence). This CDR3 is built from 16 residues.

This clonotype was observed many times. The CDR3 sequence: CASREVLDYGYTF. The CDR3 region has the DNA TGTGCCAGCAGGGAGGTTCTGGACTATGGCTACACCTTC. The rearrangement joins TRBV2 to TRBJ1-2; D not certain. The CDR3 spans 13 residues. The germline V gene has CDR1 SNHLY and CDR2 FYNNEI. V was trimmed by 6 bases and J by 3 bases, leaving 11 bases between them.

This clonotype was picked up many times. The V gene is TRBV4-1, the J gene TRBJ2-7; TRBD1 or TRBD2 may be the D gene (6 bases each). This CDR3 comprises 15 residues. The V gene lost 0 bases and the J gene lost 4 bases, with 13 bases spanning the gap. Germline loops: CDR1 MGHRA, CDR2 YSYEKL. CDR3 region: CASSQEPQGLYEQYF. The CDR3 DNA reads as TGCGCCAGCAGCCAAGAGCCACAGGGACTTTACGAGCAGTACTTC.

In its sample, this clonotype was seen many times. The DNA of the CDR3 is TGTGCCACCAGCAGGGGTCCGTCCTACGAGCAGTACTTC. Translated, it gives CATSRGPSYEQYF. The rearrangement joins TRBV15 to TRBJ2-7; D is uncertain. Germline V gene sequence: CDR1 LNHNV, CDR2 YYDKDF (reference sequence). Trimming took off 3 bases at V and 1 base at J, with 7 bases between the two ends. The length of the CDR3 is 13 residues.

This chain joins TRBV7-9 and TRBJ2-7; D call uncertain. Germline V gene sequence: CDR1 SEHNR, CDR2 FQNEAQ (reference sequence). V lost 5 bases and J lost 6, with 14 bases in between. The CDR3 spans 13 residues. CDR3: CASSGPSLSEQYF. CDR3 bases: TGTGCCAGCAGCGGCCCTTCCCTCTCCGAGCAGTACTTC.